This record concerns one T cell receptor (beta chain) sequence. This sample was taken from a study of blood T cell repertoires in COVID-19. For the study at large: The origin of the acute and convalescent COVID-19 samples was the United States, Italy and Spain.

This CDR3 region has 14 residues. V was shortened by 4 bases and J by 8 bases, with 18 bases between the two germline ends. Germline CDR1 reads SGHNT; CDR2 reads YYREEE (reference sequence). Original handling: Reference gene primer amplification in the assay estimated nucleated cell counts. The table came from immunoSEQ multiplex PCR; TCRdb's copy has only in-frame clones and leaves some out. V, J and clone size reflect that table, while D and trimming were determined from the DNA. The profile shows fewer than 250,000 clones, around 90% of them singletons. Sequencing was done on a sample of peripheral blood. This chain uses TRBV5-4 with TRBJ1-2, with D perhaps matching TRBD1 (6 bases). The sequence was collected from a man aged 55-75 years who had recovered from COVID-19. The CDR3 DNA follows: TGTGCCAGCAGCCCTTCTCTCAGGGGTGAGGGCTACACCTTC. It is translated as CASSPSLRGEGYTF. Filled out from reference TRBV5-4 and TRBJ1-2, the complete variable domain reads ETGVTQSPTHLIKTRGQQVTLRCSSQSGHNTVSWYQQALGQGPQFIFQYYREEENGRGNFPPRFSGLQFPNYSSELNVNALELDDSALYLCASSPSLRGEGYTFGSGTRLTVV.